This T cell receptor beta chain was observed in a study of T-cell reconstitution after alpha-beta-depleted transplantation in children. Overall study findings and caveats: By one year post-transplant, T-cell counts and diversity largely arose from T cells that were newly produced. There were some patients whose high TCRbeta diversity at day 60 came from surviving recipient T cells and thymic progenitors. Reported findings indicate that, about two months after transplant, alpha-beta T cells came from several hundred expanded clones, which were derived from non-depleted graft cells.

With 4 bases clipped from V and 2 bases from J, the junction kept 6 bases outside the gene matches. Germline V lookup: CDR1 LNHDA, CDR2 SQIVND (reference sequence). The CDR3 extends over 15 amino acids. This clonotype was recorded at least ten times. Its target is unknown. Unique molecular identifiers were incorporated during preparation of the TCRbeta library. Via MiXCR, TCRdb re-called the PCR reads, giving one row per CDR3 protein. The data contain approximately 18,000 distinct CDR3 sequences, roughly 5.6% of them seen just once; the ten biggest clones take up approximately 6.9%. Source: PBMCs, taken before TCRalphabeta/CD19-depleted stem cell transplant. The J gene is TRBJ2-5, the V gene TRBV19; TRBD1 matches 8 bases. This TCR derives from a boy younger than 18 with acute lymphoblastic leukemia, due to receive a stem cell transplant. The CDR3 DNA sequence: TGTGCCAGTAGTAAAGACAGGGGAGGACAAGAGACCCAGTACTTC. As protein: CASSKDRGGQETQYF.